Listed here are 6 T cell receptor beta chains from one sample, sequenced in a study of preoperative IRX-2 immunotherapy in early breast cancer. The table came from immunoSEQ multiplex PCR; TCRdb's copy has only in-frame clones and leaves some out. The table lists roughly 62,000 clones, approximately 93% of them singletons. Described treatment: preoperative locoregional IRX-2 cytokine immunotherapy. The specimen was taken from a patient treated with IRX-2 immunotherapy. The origin of the receptors is a human donor with breast cancer.

This clone has just one count. The CDR3, as DNA: TGTGCCAGTAGTATGGGTCGGGAGAGGACCCAGTACTTC. Translated: CASSMGRERTQYF. V is TRBV19 and J is TRBJ2-5; maybe TRBD2 (6 bases). The length of the CDR3 is 13 residues. Germline V CDR1 and CDR2: LNHDA, SQIVND (reference sequence). V dropped 3 bases and J dropped 7 bases, with 12 bases sitting between them.

The rearrangement links TRBV27 to TRBJ2-3; 16 bases are shared with TRBD2. The trim removed 3 bases at V and 5 bases at J, leaving 2 bases unmatched. The CDR3 runs to 16 residues. Looked up from germline, CDR1 is MNHEY and CDR2 is SMNVEV (reference sequence). CDR3 DNA sequence: TGTGCCAGCAGTTTGGGACTAGCGGGGGGGTTAGATACGCAGTATTTT. Translating it yields CASSLGLAGGLDTQYF.

V is TRBV19 and J is TRBJ1-5; D gene ambiguous. The CDR3 consists of 12 residues. V lost 2 bases and J lost 8, with 7 bases in between. Germline V CDR1 and CDR2: LNHDA, SQIVND (reference sequence). The CDR3 DNA reads as TGTGCCAGTAGTATACGGGCAGAGCCCCAGCATTTT. Protein sequence: CASSIRAEPQHF.

On this clone itself: In the same sample, other DNA sequences code for this CDR3. The gene calls are TRBV7-9 and TRBJ2-3; D is unresolved. Deletions cut 3 bases from V and 3 bases from J, with 4 bases between. The germline gives CDR1 SEHNR, CDR2 FQNEAQ (reference sequence). This CDR3 has 12 residues. The CDR3 reads CASSLQTDTQYF. CDR3 coding DNA: TGTGCCAGCAGCTTGCAGACAGATACGCAGTATTTT.

The CDR3 DNA reads as TGTGCCAGCAGCTCTAGCGGGGGTCATGATACGCAGTATTTT. It codes for CASSSSGGHDTQYF. This chain joins TRBV11-2 and TRBJ2-3, with TRBD2 matching over 10 bases. With V trimmed by 4 bases and J by 6 bases, 4 bases remained unmatched. The CDR3 contains 14 residues. Germline V gene data show CDR1 as SGHAT and CDR2 as FQNNGV.

The chain uses TRBV5-4 and TRBJ2-7; tentatively, D is TRBD1 or TRBD2 (6 bases each). V was cut by 3 bases and J by 2 bases, with 15 bases left in between. This CDR3 is 15 amino acids long. Per the germline V gene, CDR1 is SGHNT and CDR2 is YYREEE (reference sequence). This chain's CDR3 is CASSSARGAPYEQYF. CDR3 coding DNA: TGTGCCAGCAGCTCCGCAAGGGGGGCCCCCTACGAGCAGTACTTC.